One sample yielded the 23 T cell receptor beta chains listed below, sequenced in a study of regulatory T cells in long-lasting Graves disease. The time point is: persistent/refractory GD, antithyroid drugs over 5 years with positive TRAb. TCR sequences were obtained from RNA taken from PBMCs. Through Arm-PCR of CDR3 regions and iRepertoire HTBI primers, TCR beta libraries were built. MiXCR, applied by TCRdb to the multiplex PCR reads, yields one record per CDR3 protein. The repertoire holds roughly 700,000 distinct CDR3 sequences, with roughly 30% as singletons. Sequencing used peripheral blood mononuclear cells (PBMCs), obtained when the disease was refractory, from a patient treated with antithyroid drugs. The receptors derive from a female donor with Graves disease.

This clonotype was detected once. The CDR3 DNA follows: TGTGCCACAGCTGACAGCTTGCTCACAGATACGCAGTATTTT. Its translation is CATADSLLTDTQYF. The chain combines TRBV24-1 with TRBJ2-3, with a tentative D call TRBD1 (5 bases). This CDR3 has 14 amino acids. V lost 10 bases to trimming and J lost 2 bases, with 15 bases between them. The V gene's germline CDR1 is KGHDR and CDR2 SFDVKD.

This clonotype appeared a few times. This rearrangement joins TRBV6-1 to TRBJ1-2, with a weak D call TRBD1 (6 bases). V was clipped by 8 bases and J by 6 bases, with 16 bases between them. CDR1 is MNHNS and CDR2 is SASEGT in the germline V gene. The CDR3 consists of 13 residues. The CDR3 region is CASQGQLSNGYTF. In nucleotides, the CDR3 is TGTGCCAGCCAAGGACAGCTTTCCAATGGCTACACCTTC.

This clonotype was seen only a few times. This may be a read error: a much more frequent sequence differs by one nucleotide. The genes are TRBV28 and TRBJ1-1; no clear D gene. With 2 bases removed from V and 1 base from J, the gap between germline ends came to 8 bases. This CDR3 spans 14 amino acids. Germline V gene lookup returns CDR1 MDHEN and CDR2 SYDVKM. This CDR3 is CASSLVPQNTEAFF. For the CDR3, the DNA is TGTGCCAGCAGTTTAGTCCCTCAGAACACTGAAGCTTTCTTT.

This CDR3 reads CASRRGGGAGYTF. DNA for the CDR3: TGTGCCAGCCGACGAGGGGGTGGGGCTGGCTACACCTTC. The chain carries TRBV25-1 and TRBJ1-2; a possible D gene is TRBD1 (6 bases). CDR3 length: 13 amino acids. Germline V gives CDR1 MGHDK, CDR2 SYGVNS. With 8 bases removed from V and 7 bases from J, the gap between germline ends came to 17 bases.

In its sample, this clonotype was seen a few times. The rearrangement joins TRBV12-3 or TRBV12-4 to TRBJ1-2; 8 bases are a match to TRBD1. The CDR3 sequence is 14 residues long. With V trimmed by 5 bases and J by 7 bases, 9 bases remained unmatched. CDR3 amino acids: CASSPGGGFLGYTF. CDR3 DNA: TGTGCCAGCAGTCCAGGGGGCGGTTTCCTTGGCTACACCTTC.

This clonotype was seen more than once but under ten times. The chain links TRBV24-1 to TRBJ2-2, with D hard to call. Germline CDR1 is KGHDR and CDR2 is SFDVKD. CDR3 size: 14 residues. V was pared by 1 base and J by 2 bases, with 4 bases between. CDR3 sequence (DNA): TGTGCCACCAGTGATTTCCCCAACACCGGGGAGCTGTTTTTT. This sequence encodes CATSDFPNTGELFF.

V gene TRBV25-1 combines with J gene TRBJ2-7; D not certain. The CDR3 loop spans 16 amino acids. Germline assignment: CDR1 MGHDK and CDR2 SYGVNS. V was cut by 3 bases and J by 0 bases, with 15 bases left in between. CDR3 DNA: TGTGCCAGCAGTGAGTACGGCTTACCGCACTCCTACGAGCAGTACTTC. Protein product: CASSEYGLPHSYEQYF.

The chain carries TRBV9 and TRBJ2-5, with D tentatively TRBD1 (5 bases). Germline-derived CDR1 and CDR2 are SGDLS and YYNGEE. The CDR3 is made up of 13 amino acids. The V gene lost 7 bases and the J gene lost 2 bases, with 12 bases spanning the gap. In DNA, the CDR3 is TGTGCCAGCGGAGACAGTACTCAAGAGACCCAGTACTTC. It specifies CASGDSTQETQYF.

The gene calls are TRBV7-9 and TRBJ1-5; D ambiguous. Germline loops: CDR1 SEHNR, CDR2 FQNEAQ (reference sequence). Trimming stripped 2 bases from V and 0 bases from J, with 8 bases between. The CDR3 runs to 15 residues. The CDR3 sequence is CASSLNSNSNQPQHF. The CDR3 DNA reads TGTGCCAGCAGCTTAAACAGCAATAGCAATCAGCCCCAGCATTTT.

Many counts were recorded for this clonotype. This rearrangement joins TRBV19 to TRBJ1-5; D not certain. This CDR3 comprises 14 residues. V lost 9 bases to trimming and J lost 2 bases, with 14 bases between them. Germline V gene data show CDR1 as LNHDA and CDR2 as SQIVND (reference sequence). This CDR3 reads CASSGPRGNQPQHF. The DNA of the CDR3 is TGTGCCAGCAGTGGCCCCCGGGGCAATCAGCCCCAGCATTTT.

The chain recombines TRBV30 with TRBJ1-1, with D maybe TRBD1 (6 bases). This CDR3 is built from 13 residues. Germline V gene lookup returns CDR1 GTSNPN and CDR2 SVGIG (reference sequence). The germline V and J ends were trimmed by 3 bases and 9 bases, with 17 bases remaining between them. CDR3 loop: CAWRGTLHPQAFF. CDR3 DNA sequence: TGTGCCTGGAGAGGGACACTTCATCCCCAAGCTTTCTTT.

Many counts were recorded for this clonotype. V usage is TRBV5-1 and J usage is TRBJ1-2; TRBD1 agrees at 10 bases. This CDR3 comprises 15 residues. Germline V gene data show CDR1 as SGHRS and CDR2 as YFSETQ. Trimming at V came to 3 bases and at J to 7 bases, leaving 9 bases not matched to a gene. CDR3 sequence: CASSSDGQGVGGYTF. CDR3 bases: TGCGCCAGCAGCTCCGACGGACAGGGGGTCGGTGGCTACACCTTC. The full variable domain, its missing parts supplied by reference TRBV5-1 and TRBJ1-2, is KAGVTQTPRYLIKTRGQQVTLSCSPISGHRSVSWYQQTPGQGLQFLFEYFSETQRNKGNFPGRFSGRQFSNSRSEMNVSTLELGDSALYLCASSSDGQGVGGYTFGSGTRLTVV.

The chain employs TRBV2 and TRBJ2-6; D is unresolved. Germline V gives CDR1 SNHLY, CDR2 FYNNEI. V was trimmed by 2 bases and J by 0 bases, leaving 8 bases between them. This CDR3 has 16 residues. The DNA of the CDR3 is TGTGCCAGCAGTGAACGCTGGAACTCTGGGGCCAACGTCCTGACTTTC. This encodes CASSERWNSGANVLTF.

The chain combines TRBV28 with TRBJ1-2, with TRBD1 as a possible D gene (5 bases). The ends were cut back, 6 bases at V and 5 bases at J, with 19 bases in the middle. This CDR3 has 15 amino acids. Germline assignment: CDR1 MDHEN and CDR2 SYDVKM. DNA for the CDR3: TGTGCCAGCAGCCAAGAGGTCGTTGGGGGATATGGCTACACCTTC. This codes for CASSQEVVGGYGYTF.

A few counts support this clonotype. V usage is TRBV6-5 and J usage is TRBJ1-4; a weak D match, TRBD1 (5 bases). This CDR3 comprises 14 residues. Trimming removed 0 bases from V and 8 bases from J, with 10 bases in between. CDR1 MNHEY and CDR2 SVGAGI come from the germline V gene. For the CDR3, the DNA is TGTGCCAGCAGTTACTCGCGGGGGAGCGAAAAACTGTTTTTT. It is translated as CASSYSRGSEKLFF.

This clonotype occurred many times. The rearrangement uses TRBV28 and TRBJ1-1, with 8 bases lining up with TRBD1. V was clipped by 6 bases and J by 4 bases; unmatched bases: 7. Germline V CDR1 and CDR2: MDHEN, SYDVKM. This CDR3 is built from 14 residues. The CDR3 DNA follows: TGTGCCAGCAGCCCCAGGGGGCTCGGCACTGAAGCTTTCTTT. Translated, it gives CASSPRGLGTEAFF.

This clonotype was recorded once. This rearrangement joins TRBV6-2 or TRBV6-3 to TRBJ2-3; D unresolved. The germline V and J ends were trimmed by 7 bases and 2 bases, with 10 bases remaining between them. This CDR3 has 13 amino acids. Germline CDR1 MNHEY, CDR2 SVGEGT. CDR3: CASKAANTDTQYF. The CDR3 coding sequence is TGTGCCAGCAAAGCAGCTAACACAGATACGCAGTATTTT.

The chain is built from TRBV12-3 or TRBV12-4 and TRBJ1-1; D is unclear. V lost 3 bases and J lost 3, with 8 bases in between. This CDR3 is 13 amino acids long. The CDR3 reads CASSLLSYTEAFF. CDR3 nucleotides: TGTGCCAGCAGTTTGTTGAGTTACACTGAAGCTTTCTTT.

The table lists this clonotype with a few counts. The rearrangement uses TRBV20-1 and TRBJ2-7; TRBD2 aligns across 9 bases. V dropped 0 bases and J dropped 2; count of bases not matched to a gene: 5. Germline V gene lookup returns CDR1 DFQATT and CDR2 SNEGSKA (reference sequence). This CDR3 is built from 15 residues. CDR3 protein: CSARDIAGEAYEQYF. The CDR3 nucleotides are TGCAGTGCTAGAGATATAGCGGGAGAAGCCTACGAGCAGTACTTC.

This chain links TRBV2 with TRBJ2-5; D might be TRBD1 (6 bases). Germline V lookup: CDR1 SNHLY, CDR2 FYNNEI. CDR3 size: 15 residues. V was shortened by 8 bases and J by 3 bases, with 19 bases between the two germline ends. The CDR3, as DNA: TGTGCCAGCCAGAGACGCCATCCAGGGGAAGAGACCCAGTACTTC. Translation: CASQRRHPGEETQYF. Filled out from reference TRBV2 and TRBJ2-5, the complete variable domain reads EPEVTQTPSHQVTQMGQEVILRCVPISNHLYFYWYRQILGQKVEFLVSFYNNEISEKSEIFDDQFSVERPDGSNFTLKIRSTKLEDSAMYFCASQRRHPGEETQYFGPGTRLLVL.

The table lists this clonotype with a few counts. The V gene is TRBV28, the J gene TRBJ1-1; perhaps TRBD1 as D (6 bases). The CDR3 is made up of 16 amino acids. Germline CDR1 is MDHEN and CDR2 is SYDVKM. The V end lost 6 bases, the J end lost 0 bases, and 17 bases lay between the germline ends. CDR3 region: CASSGPSRGLNTEAFF. As DNA, the CDR3 is TGTGCCAGCAGCGGGCCCAGCAGGGGCTTGAACACTGAAGCTTTCTTT.

The rearrangement links TRBV5-4 to TRBJ2-7; 9 positions match TRBD2. The V segment lost 4 bases and the J segment 2 bases; nucleotides outside the gene matches: 7. CDR1 and CDR2 from the germline V gene are SGHNT and YYREEE (reference sequence). There are 15 residues in the CDR3. Here the CDR3 reads CASSQERGAAYEQYF. In DNA form, the CDR3 reads TGTGCCAGCAGCCAAGAGCGGGGGGCGGCCTACGAGCAGTACTTC.

This clonotype was recorded at least ten times. CDR3 in amino acids: CASSLGGPSYLDNYGYTF. The CDR3 DNA sequence: TGTGCCAGCAGTTTAGGGGGGCCTAGCTACCTAGATAACTATGGCTACACCTTC. V and J are TRBV27 and TRBJ1-2; possible D gene TRBD1, 6 bases. Germline V gene sequence: CDR1 MNHEY, CDR2 SMNVEV (reference sequence). The germline V and J ends were trimmed by 2 bases and 1 base, with 20 bases remaining between them. The CDR3 covers 18 residues.